This TCR beta chain emerged from a study of blood T cell repertoires in COVID-19. Method: immunoSEQ multiplex PCR; TCRdb's copy keeps in-frame clones and lacks some. This sample has about 210,000 clones; about 89% occur once, and the top ten carry more than 4.5%. A few counts support this clone. Germline V lookup: CDR1 SGHTA, CDR2 FQGNSA. Deletions cut 4 bases from V and 5 bases from J, with 9 bases between. The CDR3 is made up of 13 amino acids. The chain links TRBV7-2 to TRBJ2-1, with D tentatively TRBD1 (6 bases). The TCR was taken from a middle-aged woman with acute or convalescent COVID-19. Sequenced sample: peripheral blood. Here the CDR3 DNA reads TGTGCCAGCAGCTCGGGACAAGACAATGAGCAGTTCTTC. As protein: CASSSGQDNEQFF.